This TCR beta chain is drawn from a study of T cells after yellow fever vaccination. Study-wide results and caveats: Reappearance after the booster was observed for most primary-vaccination clones (about 97% CD4, more than 70% CD8). In FACS-sorted repertoires, abundant clonotypes from the bulk population could appear as contaminants. Weaker overall was a secondary response that nonetheless peaked faster, on day 5 versus 15.

Conversion of TCR transcripts into cDNA relied on 5'RACE template switching, which added a universal primer site and UMIs. TCRdb re-derived calls from the 5' RACE reads in MiXCR, one entry per CDR3 protein. Found here are some 500,000 distinct CDR3 sequences, approximately 12% of them singletons; the top ten hold about an eighth. This clonotype was seen only a few times. What it binds is unknown. This CDR3 has 18 amino acids. Germline CDR1 reads SQVTM; CDR2 reads ANQGSEA. Trimming pared 7 bases from V and 2 bases from J, leaving 29 bases between. V gene TRBV29-1 combines with J gene TRBJ2-5, with D tentatively TRBD2 (8 bases). The sequences come from PBMCs, collected on the day of the yellow fever booster vaccination. This receptor was obtained from a man between 25 and 39 years old who received the YFV17D yellow fever vaccine. The CDR3 DNA follows: TGCAGCGCCGGAGTGTTCGACAGGGCGGGAGGCGATCAAGAGACCCAGTACTTC. Amino acids: CSAGVFDRAGGDQETQYF.